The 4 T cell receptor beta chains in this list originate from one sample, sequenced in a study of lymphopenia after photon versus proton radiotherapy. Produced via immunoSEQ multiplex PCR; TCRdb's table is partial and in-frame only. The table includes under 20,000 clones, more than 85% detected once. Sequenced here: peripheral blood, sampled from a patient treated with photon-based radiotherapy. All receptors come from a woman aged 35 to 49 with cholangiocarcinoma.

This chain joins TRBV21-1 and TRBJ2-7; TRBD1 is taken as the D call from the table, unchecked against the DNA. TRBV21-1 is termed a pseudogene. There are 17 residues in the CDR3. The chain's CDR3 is CASSNPPQGACGYEQYF. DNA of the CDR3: TGTGCCAGCAGCAACCCCCCCCAGGGGGCATGTGGGTACGAGCAGTACTTC.

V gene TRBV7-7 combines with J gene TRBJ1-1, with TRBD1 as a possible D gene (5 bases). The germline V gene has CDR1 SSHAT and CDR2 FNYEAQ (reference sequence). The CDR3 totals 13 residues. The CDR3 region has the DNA TGTGCTGTGTGGGACCGGAGAAAAACTGAAGCTTTCTTT. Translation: CAVWDRRKTEAFF.

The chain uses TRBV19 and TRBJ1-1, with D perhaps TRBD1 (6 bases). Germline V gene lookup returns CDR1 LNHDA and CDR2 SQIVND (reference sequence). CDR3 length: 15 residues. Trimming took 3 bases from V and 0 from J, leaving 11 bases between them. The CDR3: CASSIPQGMNTEAFF. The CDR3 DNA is TGTGCCAGTAGTATCCCACAGGGAATGAACACTGAAGCTTTCTTT.

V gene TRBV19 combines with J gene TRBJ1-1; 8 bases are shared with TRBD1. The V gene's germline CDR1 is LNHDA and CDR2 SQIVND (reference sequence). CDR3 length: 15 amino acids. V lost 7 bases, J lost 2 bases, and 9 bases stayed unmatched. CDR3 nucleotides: TGTGCCAGTACCGCTCAAGGACAGGGCAACACTGAAGCTTTCTTT. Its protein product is CASTAQGQGNTEAFF.